Each of the 19 T cell receptor beta chains below was sequenced from the same sample in a study of T cells in Graves' hyperthyroidism and ophthalmopathy. TCR beta CDR3 region amplification was performed from RNA transcripts. HTBI primers drove first-round RT-PCR of the TCR CDR3. TCRdb fed the multiplex PCR reads into MiXCR, producing one record per CDR3 protein. Here the sample spans around 56,000 distinct CDR3 sequences, less than 50% being singletons. The specimen was blood. These receptors all come from a woman aged 30 to 39 with Graves' ophthalmopathy.

The V gene is TRBV7-2, the J gene TRBJ2-7; TRBD2 aligns across 14 bases. Losses at the gene ends were 5 bases for V and 6 bases for J; bases not matched to a gene: 9. This CDR3 has 16 amino acids. Germline V gives CDR1 SGHTA, CDR2 FQGNSA. The chain's CDR3 is CASSDGTSGRKSEQYF. The CDR3 DNA follows: TGTGCCAGCAGCGACGGGACTAGCGGGAGAAAGTCCGAGCAGTACTTC.

Ten or more counts support this clonotype. This chain joins TRBV7-9 and TRBJ2-7; D uncertain. The V end was cut by 1 base, the J end by 6 bases, with 7 bases between. This CDR3 is 12 amino acids long. CDR1 and CDR2 from the germline V gene are SEHNR and FQNEAQ (reference sequence). The CDR3 region has the DNA TGTGCCAGCAGCTTAGAATCCCTCGAGCAGTACTTC. It specifies CASSLESLEQYF.

On this clonotype itself: Sequence at one end of the junction differs from germline and may be a read error. The chain uses TRBV11-2 and TRBJ1-4, with D maybe TRBD1 (5 bases). The CDR3 is made up of 13 amino acids. CDR1 and CDR2 from the germline V gene are SGHAT and FQNNGV. Here the CDR3 reads CASSKDINEKLFF. In DNA form, the CDR3 reads TGCGCCAGCAGCAAGGACATTAATGAAAAACTGTTTTTT. The entire variable domain, with the rest obtained from reference TRBV11-2 and TRBJ1-4, is as follows: EAGVAQSPRYKIIEKRQSVAFWCNPISGHATLYWYQQILGQGPKLLIQFQNNGVVDDSQLPKDRFSAERLKGVDSTLKIQPAKLEDSAVYLCASSKDINEKLFFGSGTQLSVL.

The chain employs TRBV19 and TRBJ2-1; TRBD2 matches 10 bases. The CDR3 is made up of 18 amino acids. J was trimmed by 15 bases and V by 4 bases; bases with no gene match: 24. Germline V gene data show CDR1 as LNHDA and CDR2 as SQIVND (reference sequence). The CDR3 loop is CASSRYQILAGVESDGFF. In nucleotides, the CDR3 is TGTGCCAGTAGTAGATACCAGATCCTAGCGGGAGTGGAAAGCGACGGGTTCTTC.

This clonotype was counted a single time. A much larger clone lies a single base off, so this may be a read error. CDR3 in amino acids: CAISEAGAPYNEQFF. Here the CDR3 DNA reads TGTGCCATCAGTGAAGCGGGAGCCCCCTACAATGAGCAGTTCTTC. The rearrangement links TRBV6-1 to TRBJ2-1; 8 bases fit TRBD2. The CDR3 totals 15 residues. Germline values: CDR1 MNHNS, CDR2 SASEGT.

This clonotype was seen only a few times. The chain is built from TRBV18 and TRBJ1-1; D gene unclear. The germline V and J ends were trimmed by 2 bases and 4 bases, with 11 bases remaining between them. CDR1 KGHSH and CDR2 LQKENI come from the germline V gene. The length of the CDR3 is 14 residues. This CDR3 reads CASSPNGVGTEAFF. The CDR3 DNA is TGTGCCAGCTCACCAAATGGCGTCGGCACTGAAGCTTTCTTT.

Comment on this clonotype: This CDR3 fails to terminate in the conserved phenylalanine or tryptophan, so it likely reflects a read error. The chain joins TRBV20-1 to TRBJ1-2; 8 bases match TRBD1. Per germline, CDR1 DFQATT and CDR2 SNEGSKA (reference sequence). The CDR3 totals 14 residues. The CDR3 DNA follows: TGTAGTGCTAGAGACTACAGGGGGGGTTATGGCTACACCATC. It encodes CSARDYRGGYGYTI.

This clonotype appeared many times. The rearrangement uses TRBV10-3 and TRBJ2-2, with 8 nucleotides matching TRBD2. Germline CDR1 and CDR2: ENHRY and SYGVKD. CDR3 length: 16 residues. V was pared by 0 bases and J by 2 bases, with 2 bases of the junction left unmatched. The CDR3 is CAISESLAGNTGELFF. CDR3 DNA sequence: TGTGCCATCAGTGAGTCCTTAGCGGGAAACACCGGGGAGCTGTTTTTT.

This clonotype was counted ten times or more. The chain is built from TRBV7-9 and TRBJ2-1, with D maybe TRBD2 (6 bases). With 2 bases removed from V and 2 bases from J, the gap between germline ends came to 13 bases. Germline CDR1 reads SEHNR; CDR2 reads FQNEAQ (reference sequence). The CDR3 extends over 16 amino acids. This chain's CDR3 is CASSLNWGRTYNEQFF. CDR3 DNA: TGTGCCAGCAGCTTAAATTGGGGGAGGACCTACAATGAGCAGTTCTTC. Full variable domain (rest looked up from reference TRBV7-9 and TRBJ2-1): DTGVSQNPRHKITKRGQNVTFRCDPISEHNRLYWYRQTLGQGPEFLTYFQNEAQLEKSRLLSDRFSAERPKGSFSTLEIQRTEQGDSAMYLCASSLNWGRTYNEQFFGPGTRLTVL.

This sequence joins TRBV20-1 and TRBJ2-3; 12 bases map to TRBD2. Germline values: CDR1 DFQATT, CDR2 SNEGSKA (reference sequence). This CDR3 has 16 residues. J gave up 4 bases and V 3 bases, and 8 bases lay outside the gene matches. The DNA for the CDR3 is TGCAGTGCTAGCCACAGGACTAGCGGGACCTCAGATACGCAGTATTTT. Residues: CSASHRTSGTSDTQYF.

The table lists this clonotype with many counts. The chain has TRBV5-6 and TRBJ1-1; no firm D call. CDR3 length: 15 residues. Germline V gives CDR1 SGHDT, CDR2 YYEEEE. V was cut by 1 base and J by 0 bases, with 10 bases left in between. The CDR3 here is CASSLPSPMNTEAFF. DNA of the CDR3: TGTGCCAGCAGCTTGCCCAGTCCGATGAACACTGAAGCTTTCTTT. The full variable domain, completed using reference TRBV5-6 and TRBJ1-1, is DAGVTQSPTHLIKTRGQQVTLRCSPKSGHDTVSWYQQALGQGPQFIFQYYEEEERQRGNFPDRFSGHQFPNYSSELNVNALLLGDSALYLCASSLPSPMNTEAFFGQGTRLTVV.

On this clonotype: One end of the junction does not line up with germline, which may come from a read error. The chain is built from TRBV6-1 and TRBJ2-5, with a tentative D call TRBD2 (5 bases). The CDR3 runs to 13 residues. Germline assignment: CDR1 MNHNS and CDR2 SASEGT. The CDR3 sequence is CASSEPGWETQYF. The CDR3 nucleotides are TGTGCCAGCAGTGAACCCGGATGGGAGACCCAATACTTC.

About this clonotype: The conserved closing phenylalanine or tryptophan is absent in this CDR3, likely reflecting a read error. The chain recombines TRBV19 with TRBJ1-1; D remains ambiguous. Deletions cut 3 bases from V and 0 bases from J, with 14 bases between. CDR1 and CDR2 (germline): LNHDA, SQIVND (reference sequence). The CDR3 loop spans 16 amino acids. The CDR3, as DNA: TGTGCCAGTAGTATTCACTGGTTTGGGATGAACACTGAAGCTTTCTCT. It specifies CASSIHWFGMNTEAFS.

This clonotype was observed many times. The chain uses TRBV28 and TRBJ2-1; TRBD2 agrees at 7 bases. This CDR3 spans 15 amino acids. Germline values: CDR1 MDHEN, CDR2 SYDVKM. J gave up 3 bases and V 2 bases, and 4 bases lay outside the gene matches. The CDR3 DNA sequence: TGTGCCAGCAGTTTAATAGCGGGCTACTACAATGAGCAGTTCTTC. Protein sequence: CASSLIAGYYNEQFF.

The chain uses TRBV20-1 and TRBJ1-2; D perhaps matches TRBD1 (6 bases). The CDR3 extends over 14 amino acids. V gave up 6 bases and J gave up 6 bases, with 20 bases separating them. The germline gives CDR1 DFQATT, CDR2 SNEGSKA (reference sequence). CDR3 in DNA: TGCAGTGCGGAATCGAGGGGGAACACTGATGGCTACACCTTC. Its translation is CSAESRGNTDGYTF.

This clonotype occurred many times. The chain is built from TRBV5-4 and TRBJ1-2; D perhaps matches TRBD1 (6 bases). CDR3 size: 16 residues. The V gene's germline CDR1 is SGHNT and CDR2 YYREEE (reference sequence). The V and J ends lost 3 bases and 8 bases respectively, with 23 bases between them. CDR3 protein: CASSSAGQRSIEGYTF. The CDR3 coding sequence is TGTGCCAGCAGCTCCGCCGGACAGCGTAGTATAGAGGGCTACACCTTC.

The chain is built from TRBV5-4 and TRBJ1-2; 10 bases map to TRBD1. V shed 6 bases and J 3 bases; nucleotides not matched to a gene: 14. The CDR3 spans 17 residues. The germline CDR1 and CDR2 sequences are SGHNT and YYREEE (reference sequence). CDR3 DNA: TGTGCCAGCAAGAAGCCGGGACAGGGGAGCCCTCACTATGGCTACACCTTC. Amino acid sequence: CASKKPGQGSPHYGYTF.

This clonotype was observed many times. The J gene is TRBJ1-3, the V gene TRBV20-1; D uncertain. The CDR3 contains 14 residues. Germline V gene lookup returns CDR1 DFQATT and CDR2 SNEGSKA (reference sequence). The CDR3 sequence is CSSPERSSGNTIYF. The DNA of the CDR3 is TGCAGCTCCCCGGAGAGATCCTCTGGAAACACCATATATTTT.

The rearrangement uses TRBV5-4 and TRBJ1-2; maybe TRBD1 (5 bases). Germline V gives CDR1 SGHNT, CDR2 YYREEE (reference sequence). This CDR3 is built from 15 residues. V lost 3 bases and J lost 3, with 15 bases in between. CDR3: CASSCGTSGHYGYTF. CDR3 in DNA: TGTGCCAGCAGCTGCGGGACTAGCGGGCACTATGGCTACACCTTC.